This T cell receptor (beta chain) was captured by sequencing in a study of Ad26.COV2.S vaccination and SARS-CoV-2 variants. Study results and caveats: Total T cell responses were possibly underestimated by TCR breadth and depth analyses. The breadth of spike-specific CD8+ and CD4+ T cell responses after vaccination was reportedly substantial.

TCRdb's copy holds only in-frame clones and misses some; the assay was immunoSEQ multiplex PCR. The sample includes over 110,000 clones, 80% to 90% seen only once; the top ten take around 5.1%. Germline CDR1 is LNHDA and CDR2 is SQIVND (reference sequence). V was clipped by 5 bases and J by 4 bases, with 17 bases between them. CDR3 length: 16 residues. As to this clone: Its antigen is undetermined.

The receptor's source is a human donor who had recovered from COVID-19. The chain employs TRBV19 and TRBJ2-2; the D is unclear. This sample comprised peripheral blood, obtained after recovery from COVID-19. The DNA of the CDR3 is TGTGCCAGTAGTCTCCAGTCATCCCCGGGCACCGGGGAGCTGTTTTTT. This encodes CASSLQSSPGTGELFF.